This paragraph covers one T cell receptor beta chain sequence. Antigen: not known. The authors prepared the TCRbeta library with unique molecular identifiers. TCRdb independently ran MiXCR on the PCR reads; one entry per CDR3 protein. The sample carries about 58,000 distinct CDR3 sequences, 44% recorded once. The entry originates in a study of T-cell reconstitution after alpha-beta-depleted transplantation in children. Study findings and constraints: Surviving thymic progenitors and recipient T cells were the source of high TCRbeta diversity at day 60 in some patients. When one year had passed after transplant, most T-cell counts and diversity came from newly produced T cells. Approximately two months post-transplant, alpha-beta T cells reportedly originated from several hundred expanded graft clones.

The CDR3 spans 16 residues. Germline CDR1 reads MGHRA; CDR2 reads YSYEKL. J was trimmed by 0 bases and V by 1 base; bases with no gene match: 1. The V and J genes are TRBV4-1 and TRBJ2-3; TRBD2 agrees at 10 bases. The sample was PBMCs, mostly from graft donor cells, taken 360 days after TCRalphabeta/CD19-depleted stem cell transplant. The receptor was derived from a male patient under 18 who had a stem cell transplant for acute lymphoblastic leukemia, so the T cells may come from the graft donor. The CDR3 DNA reads as TGCGCCAGCAGCCAAGGGACTAGCGGAAGCACAGATACGCAGTATTTT. This sequence encodes CASSQGTSGSTDTQYF.